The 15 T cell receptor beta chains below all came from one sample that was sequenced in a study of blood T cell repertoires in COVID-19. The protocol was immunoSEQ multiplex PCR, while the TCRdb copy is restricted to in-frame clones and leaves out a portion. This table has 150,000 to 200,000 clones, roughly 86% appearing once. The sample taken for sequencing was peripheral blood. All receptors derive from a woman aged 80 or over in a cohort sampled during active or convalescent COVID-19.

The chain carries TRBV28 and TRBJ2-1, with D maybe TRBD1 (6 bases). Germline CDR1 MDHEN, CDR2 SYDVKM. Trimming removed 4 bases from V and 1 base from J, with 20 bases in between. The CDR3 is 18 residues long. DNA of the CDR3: TGTGCCAGCAGTTCGTATCAACAGGGAGTTCGTTCCTACAATGAGCAGTTCTTC. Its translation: CASSSYQQGVRSYNEQFF.

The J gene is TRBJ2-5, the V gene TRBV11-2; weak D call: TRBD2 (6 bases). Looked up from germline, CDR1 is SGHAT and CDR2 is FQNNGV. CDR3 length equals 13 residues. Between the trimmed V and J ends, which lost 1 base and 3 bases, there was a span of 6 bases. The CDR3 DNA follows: TGTGCCAGCAGCTTAGGGGAGGAAGAGACCCAGTACTTC. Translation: CASSLGEEETQYF.

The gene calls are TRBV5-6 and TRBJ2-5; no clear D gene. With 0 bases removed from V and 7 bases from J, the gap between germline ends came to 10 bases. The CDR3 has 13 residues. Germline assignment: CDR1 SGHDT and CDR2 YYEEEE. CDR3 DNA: TGTGCCAGCAGCTTGGGCTCCCTAGGGACCCAGTACTTC. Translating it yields CASSLGSLGTQYF.

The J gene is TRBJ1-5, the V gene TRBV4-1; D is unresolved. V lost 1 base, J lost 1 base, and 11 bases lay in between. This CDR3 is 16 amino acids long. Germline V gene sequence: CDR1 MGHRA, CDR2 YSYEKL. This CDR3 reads CASSQVISASNQPQHF. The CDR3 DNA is TGCGCCAGCAGCCAAGTCATTTCAGCGAGCAATCAGCCCCAGCATTTT.

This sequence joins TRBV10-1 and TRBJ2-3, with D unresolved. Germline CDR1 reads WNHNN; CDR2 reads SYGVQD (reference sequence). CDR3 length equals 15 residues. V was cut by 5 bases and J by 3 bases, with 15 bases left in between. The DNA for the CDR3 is TGCGCCAGCAGTAGTCAGTATTCCCGAACAGATACGCAGTATTTT. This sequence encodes CASSSQYSRTDTQYF.

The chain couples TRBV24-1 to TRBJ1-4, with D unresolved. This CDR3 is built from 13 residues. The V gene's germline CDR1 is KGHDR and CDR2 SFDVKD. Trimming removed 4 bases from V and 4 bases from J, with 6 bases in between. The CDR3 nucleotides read TGTGCCACCAGTGACTCCTTTAATGAAAAACTGTTTTTT. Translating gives CATSDSFNEKLFF.

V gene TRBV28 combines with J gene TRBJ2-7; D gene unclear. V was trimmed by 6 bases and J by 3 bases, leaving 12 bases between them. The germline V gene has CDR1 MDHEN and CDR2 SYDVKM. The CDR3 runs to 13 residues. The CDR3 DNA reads TGTGCCAGCAGCCCCCGCGCCCACTACGAGCAGTACGTC. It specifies CASSPRAHYEQYV.

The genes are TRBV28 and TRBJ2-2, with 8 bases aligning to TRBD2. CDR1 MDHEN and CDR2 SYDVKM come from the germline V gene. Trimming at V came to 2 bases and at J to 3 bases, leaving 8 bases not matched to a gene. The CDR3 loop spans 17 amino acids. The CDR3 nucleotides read TGTGCCAGCAGTTTAATACGGGAGGGGAGGTACACCGGGGAGCTGTTTTTT. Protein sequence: CASSLIREGRYTGELFF.

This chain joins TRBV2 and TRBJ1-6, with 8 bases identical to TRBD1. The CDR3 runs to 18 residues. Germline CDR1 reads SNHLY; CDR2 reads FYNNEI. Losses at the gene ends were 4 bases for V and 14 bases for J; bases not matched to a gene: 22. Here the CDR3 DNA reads TGTGCCAGCAGTGGTGGACAGGGCCAAACCCGGCGTTTATTCACCCTCCACTTT. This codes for CASSGGQGQTRRLFTLHF. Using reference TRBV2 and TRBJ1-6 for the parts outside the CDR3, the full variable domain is EPEVTQTPSHQVTQMGQEVILRCVPISNHLYFYWYRQILGQKVEFLVSFYNNEISEKSEIFDDQFSVERPDGSNFTLKIRSTKLEDSAMYFCASSGGQGQTRRLFTLHFGNGTRLTVT.

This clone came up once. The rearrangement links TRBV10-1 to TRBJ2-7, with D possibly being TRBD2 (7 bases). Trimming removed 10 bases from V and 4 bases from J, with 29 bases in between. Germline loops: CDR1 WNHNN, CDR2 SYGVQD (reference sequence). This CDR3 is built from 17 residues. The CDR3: CANFNRTGRGSGYEQYV. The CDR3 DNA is TGCGCCAACTTCAATCGTACAGGGAGGGGGTCTGGTTACGAGCAGTACGTC.

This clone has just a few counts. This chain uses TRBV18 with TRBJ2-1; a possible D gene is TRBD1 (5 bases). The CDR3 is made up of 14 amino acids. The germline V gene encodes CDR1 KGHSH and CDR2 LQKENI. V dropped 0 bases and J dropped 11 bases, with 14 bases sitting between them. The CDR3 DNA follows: TGTGCCAGCTCACCACCGATGGACACAGGCAAGCAGTTCTTC. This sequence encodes CASSPPMDTGKQFF.

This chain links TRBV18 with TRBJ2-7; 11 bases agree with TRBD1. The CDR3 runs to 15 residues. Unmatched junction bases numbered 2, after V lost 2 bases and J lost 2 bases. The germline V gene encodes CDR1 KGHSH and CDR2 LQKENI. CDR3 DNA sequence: TGTGCCAGCTCACCAGGGACAGGGGGACCCTACGAGCAGTACTTC. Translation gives CASSPGTGGPYEQYF.

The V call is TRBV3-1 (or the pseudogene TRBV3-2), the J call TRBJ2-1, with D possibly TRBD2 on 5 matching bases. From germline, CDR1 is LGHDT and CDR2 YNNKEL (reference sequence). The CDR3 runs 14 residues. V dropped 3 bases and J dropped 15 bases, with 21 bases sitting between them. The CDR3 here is CASSHGRRTGKGFF. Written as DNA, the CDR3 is TGTGCCAGCAGCCACGGAAGGAGAACGGGGAAGGGGTTCTTC.

The CDR3 sequence: CASSLGLAEETQYF. The CDR3 DNA follows: TGTGCCAGCAGCTTAGGACTAGCGGAAGAGACCCAGTACTTC. The rearrangement uses TRBV11-2 and TRBJ2-5, with 9 nucleotides matching TRBD2. Germline CDR1 is SGHAT and CDR2 is FQNNGV. The trim removed 1 base at V and 3 bases at J, leaving 0 bases unmatched. The CDR3 length is 14 residues.

CDR3 loop: CATAPTPNSLNEQFF. As DNA, the CDR3 is TGTGCCACCGCGCCCACTCCGAACAGCCTCAATGAGCAGTTCTTC. This chain joins TRBV24-1 and TRBJ2-1; no clear D. Germline CDR1 and CDR2: KGHDR and SFDVKD. The V end was cut by 9 bases, the J end by 6 bases, with 20 bases between. This CDR3 is built from 15 residues.